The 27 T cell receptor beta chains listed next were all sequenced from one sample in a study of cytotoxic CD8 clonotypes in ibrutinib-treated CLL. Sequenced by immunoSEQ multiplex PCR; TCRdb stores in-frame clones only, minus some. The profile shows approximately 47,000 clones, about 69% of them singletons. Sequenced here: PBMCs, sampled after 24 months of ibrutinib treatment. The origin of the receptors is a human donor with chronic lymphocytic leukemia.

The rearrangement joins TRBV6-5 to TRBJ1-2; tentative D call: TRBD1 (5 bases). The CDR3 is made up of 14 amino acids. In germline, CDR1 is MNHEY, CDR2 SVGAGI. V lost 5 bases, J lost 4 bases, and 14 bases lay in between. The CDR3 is CASSRTRSTYGYTF. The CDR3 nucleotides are TGTGCCAGCAGTCGGACAAGGAGCACCTATGGCTACACCTTC.

The CDR3, as DNA: TGTGCCAGCAGCGTAGCTGAGACAGGGGGCGAGAGCACCGGGGAGCTGTTTTTT. The encoded protein is CASSVAETGGESTGELFF. The rearrangement links TRBV9 to TRBJ2-2; 10 positions agree with TRBD1. Germline lookup yields CDR1 SGDLS and CDR2 YYNGEE. The CDR3 spans 18 residues. Trimming removed 0 bases from V and 4 bases from J; junction bases left unmatched: 9.

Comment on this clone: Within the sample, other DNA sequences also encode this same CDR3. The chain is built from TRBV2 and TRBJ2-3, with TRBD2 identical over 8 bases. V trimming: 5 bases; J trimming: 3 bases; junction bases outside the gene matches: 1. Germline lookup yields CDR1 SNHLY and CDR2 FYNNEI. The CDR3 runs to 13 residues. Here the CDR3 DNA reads TGTGCCAGCAGTCTAGCGGGTACAGATACGCAGTATTTT. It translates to CASSLAGTDTQYF. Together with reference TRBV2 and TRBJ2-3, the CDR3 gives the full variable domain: EPEVTQTPSHQVTQMGQEVILRCVPISNHLYFYWYRQILGQKVEFLVSFYNNEISEKSEIFDDQFSVERPDGSNFTLKIRSTKLEDSAMYFCASSLAGTDTQYFGPGTRLTVL.

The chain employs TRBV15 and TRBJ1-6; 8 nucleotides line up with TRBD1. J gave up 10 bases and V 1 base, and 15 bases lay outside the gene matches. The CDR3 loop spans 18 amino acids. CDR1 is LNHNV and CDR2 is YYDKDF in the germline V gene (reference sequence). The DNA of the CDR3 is TGTGCCACCAGCAGAGGACCCTTGACAGGGGCCCCAAGGTCACCCCTCCACTTT. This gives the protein CATSRGPLTGAPRSPLHF.

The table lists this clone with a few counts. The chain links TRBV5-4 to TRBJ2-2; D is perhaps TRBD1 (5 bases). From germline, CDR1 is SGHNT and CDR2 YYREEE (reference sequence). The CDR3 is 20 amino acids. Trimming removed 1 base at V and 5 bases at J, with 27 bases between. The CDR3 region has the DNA TGTGCCAGCAGCTTGTCGTCAGGGCGTAATCCAATCCCGAGGACCGGGGAGCTGTTTTTT. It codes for CASSLSSGRNPIPRTGELFF. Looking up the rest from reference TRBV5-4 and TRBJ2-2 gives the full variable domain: ETGVTQSPTHLIKTRGQQVTLRCSSQSGHNTVSWYQQALGQGPQFIFQYYREEENGRGNFPPRFSGLQFPNYSSELNVNALELDDSALYLCASSLSSGRNPIPRTGELFFGEGSRLTVL.

The CDR3 spells CASSSAGQGAQYF. CDR3 coding DNA: TGTGCCAGCAGTTCCGCGGGACAGGGGGCGCAGTACTTC. This chain uses TRBV6-5 with TRBJ2-7; 12 bases line up with TRBD1. V trimming: 4 bases; J trimming: 9 bases; junction bases outside the gene matches: 4. Germline assignment: CDR1 MNHEY and CDR2 SVGAGI. This CDR3 contains 13 residues.

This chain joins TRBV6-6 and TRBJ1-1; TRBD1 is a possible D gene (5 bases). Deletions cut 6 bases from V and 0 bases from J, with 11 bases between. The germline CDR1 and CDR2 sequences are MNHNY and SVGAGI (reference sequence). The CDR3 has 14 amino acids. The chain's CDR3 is CASRAGGMNTEAFF. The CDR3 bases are TGTGCCAGCAGGGCCGGGGGGATGAACACTGAAGCTTTCTTT.

The CDR3 coding sequence is TGTGCCAGCAGCTTCGGGACATCTAATTCCTACGAGCAGTACTTC. This encodes CASSFGTSNSYEQYF. The chain employs TRBV11-2 and TRBJ2-7, with a tentative D call TRBD1 (6 bases). Per germline, CDR1 SGHAT and CDR2 FQNNGV. V was cut by 3 bases and J by 1 base, with 13 bases left in between. CDR3 length: 15 amino acids.

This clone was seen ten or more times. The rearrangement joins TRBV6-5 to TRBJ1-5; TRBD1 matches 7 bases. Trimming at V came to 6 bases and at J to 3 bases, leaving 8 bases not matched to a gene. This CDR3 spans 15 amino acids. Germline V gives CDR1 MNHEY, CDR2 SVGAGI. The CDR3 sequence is CASRKGTDLNQPQHF. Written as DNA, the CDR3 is TGTGCCAGCAGGAAAGGGACAGATCTCAATCAGCCCCAGCATTTT.

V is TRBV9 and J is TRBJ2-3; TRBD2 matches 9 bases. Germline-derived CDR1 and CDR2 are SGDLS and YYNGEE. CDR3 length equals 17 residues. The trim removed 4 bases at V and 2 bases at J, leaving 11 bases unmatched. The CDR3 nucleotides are TGTGCCAGCAGCCAGACCTCTGGCGGGGGGGTCACAGATACGCAGTATTTT. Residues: CASSQTSGGGVTDTQYF.

CDR3 sequence: CASSSYPDQPQHF. CDR3 sequence (DNA): TGCGCCAGCAGCTCTTACCCTGATCAGCCCCAGCATTTT. J is TRBJ1-5 and V is TRBV5-1; D gene ambiguous. Per the germline V gene, CDR1 is SGHRS and CDR2 is YFSETQ. The V end lost 3 bases, the J end lost 5 bases, and 9 bases lay between the germline ends. This CDR3 region has 13 residues. Based on the CDR3 plus reference TRBV5-1 and TRBJ1-5, the full variable domain is KAGVTQTPRYLIKTRGQQVTLSCSPISGHRSVSWYQQTPGQGLQFLFEYFSETQRNKGNFPGRFSGRQFSNSRSEMNVSTLELGDSALYLCASSSYPDQPQHFGDGTRLSIL.

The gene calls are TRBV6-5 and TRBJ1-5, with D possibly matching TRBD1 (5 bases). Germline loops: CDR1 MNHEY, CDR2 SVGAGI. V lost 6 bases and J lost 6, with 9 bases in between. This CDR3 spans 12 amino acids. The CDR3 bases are TGTGCCAGCAGCATTAGGGGTCAGCCCCAGCATTTT. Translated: CASSIRGQPQHF.

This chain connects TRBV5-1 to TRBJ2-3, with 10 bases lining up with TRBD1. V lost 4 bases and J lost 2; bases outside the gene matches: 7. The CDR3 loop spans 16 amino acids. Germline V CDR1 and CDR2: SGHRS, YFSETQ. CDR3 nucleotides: TGCGCCAGCAGCCCGGGCGGGACAGGGGCCACAGATACGCAGTATTTT. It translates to CASSPGGTGATDTQYF.

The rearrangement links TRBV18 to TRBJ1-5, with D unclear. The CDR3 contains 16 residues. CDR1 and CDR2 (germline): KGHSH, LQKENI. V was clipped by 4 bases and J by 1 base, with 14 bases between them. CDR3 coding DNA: TGTGCCAGCTCACTTTCCTCGGGCGGGAGCAATCAGCCCCAGCATTTT. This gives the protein CASSLSSGGSNQPQHF.

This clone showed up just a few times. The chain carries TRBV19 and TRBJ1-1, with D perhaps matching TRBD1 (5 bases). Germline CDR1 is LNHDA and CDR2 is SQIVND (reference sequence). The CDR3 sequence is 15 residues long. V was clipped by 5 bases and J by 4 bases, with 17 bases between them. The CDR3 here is CASSFTWGTGTEAFF. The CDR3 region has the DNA TGTGCCAGTAGTTTCACCTGGGGGACGGGCACTGAAGCTTTCTTT.

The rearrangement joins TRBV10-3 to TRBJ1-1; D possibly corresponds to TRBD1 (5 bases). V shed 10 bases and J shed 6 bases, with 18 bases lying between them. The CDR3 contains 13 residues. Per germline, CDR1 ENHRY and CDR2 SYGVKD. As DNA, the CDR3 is TGTGCCACGAGGGGCGCTAGTTTGGCTGAAGCTTTCTTT. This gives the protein CATRGASLAEAFF.

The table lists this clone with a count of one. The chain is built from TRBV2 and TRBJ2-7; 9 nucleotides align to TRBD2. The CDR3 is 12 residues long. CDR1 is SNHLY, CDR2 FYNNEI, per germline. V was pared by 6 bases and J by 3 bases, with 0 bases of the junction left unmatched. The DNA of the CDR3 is TGTGCCAGCAGACTAGCGGGCTACGAGCAGTACTTC. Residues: CASRLAGYEQYF.

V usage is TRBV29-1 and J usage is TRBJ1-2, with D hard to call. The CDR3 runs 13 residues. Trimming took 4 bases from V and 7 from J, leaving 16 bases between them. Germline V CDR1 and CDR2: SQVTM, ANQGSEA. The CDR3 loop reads CSVASQRAGGYTF. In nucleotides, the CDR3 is TGCAGCGTTGCTTCACAGAGGGCTGGTGGCTACACCTTC.

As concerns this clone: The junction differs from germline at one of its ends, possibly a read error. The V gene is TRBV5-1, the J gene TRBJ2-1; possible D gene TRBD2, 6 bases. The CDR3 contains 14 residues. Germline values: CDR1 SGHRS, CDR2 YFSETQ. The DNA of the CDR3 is TGCGCCAGCAGTTTGGGACTTCTCTACAATGAGCAGTTCTTC. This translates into CASSLGLLYNEQFF. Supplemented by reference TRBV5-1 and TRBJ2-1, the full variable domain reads KAGVTQTPRYLIKTRGQQVTLSCSPISGHRSVSWYQQTPGQGLQFLFEYFSETQRNKGNFPGRFSGRQFSNSRSEMNVSTLELGDSALYLCASSLGLLYNEQFFGPGTRLTVL.

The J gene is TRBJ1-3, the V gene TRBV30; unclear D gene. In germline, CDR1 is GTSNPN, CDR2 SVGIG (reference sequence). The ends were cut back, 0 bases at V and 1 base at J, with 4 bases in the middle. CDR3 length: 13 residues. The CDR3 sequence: CAWSVVSGNTIYF. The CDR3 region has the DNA TGTGCCTGGAGTGTAGTGTCTGGAAACACCATATATTTT.

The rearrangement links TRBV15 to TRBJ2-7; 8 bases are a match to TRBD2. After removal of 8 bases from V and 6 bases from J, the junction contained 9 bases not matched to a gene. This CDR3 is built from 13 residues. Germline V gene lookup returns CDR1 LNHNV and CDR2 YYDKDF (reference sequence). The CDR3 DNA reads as TGTGCCACCTCAGCGGGGGTGATGACCGAGCAGTACTTC. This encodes CATSAGVMTEQYF.

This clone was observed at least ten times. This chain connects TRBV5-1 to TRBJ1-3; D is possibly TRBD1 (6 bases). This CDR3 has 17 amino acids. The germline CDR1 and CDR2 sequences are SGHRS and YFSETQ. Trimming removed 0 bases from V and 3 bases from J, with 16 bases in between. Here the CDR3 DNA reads TGCGCCAGCAGCTTGGCCGGATTGGTCAGGGGTGGAAACACCATATATTTT. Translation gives CASSLAGLVRGGNTIYF.

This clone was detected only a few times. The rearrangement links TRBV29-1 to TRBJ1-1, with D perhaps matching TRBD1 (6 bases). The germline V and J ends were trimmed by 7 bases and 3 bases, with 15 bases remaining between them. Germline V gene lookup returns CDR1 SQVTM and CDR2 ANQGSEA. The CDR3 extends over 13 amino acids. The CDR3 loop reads CSAPGGGHTEAFF. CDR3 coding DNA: TGCAGCGCCCCCGGGGGCGGGCACACTGAAGCTTTCTTT.

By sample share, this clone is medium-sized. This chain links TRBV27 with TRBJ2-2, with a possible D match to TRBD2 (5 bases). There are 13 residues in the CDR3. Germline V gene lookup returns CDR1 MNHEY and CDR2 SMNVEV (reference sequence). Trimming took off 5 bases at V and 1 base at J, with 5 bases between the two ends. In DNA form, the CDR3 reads TGTGCCAGCAGTCGGGAGAACACCGGGGAGCTGTTTTTT. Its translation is CASSRENTGELFF.

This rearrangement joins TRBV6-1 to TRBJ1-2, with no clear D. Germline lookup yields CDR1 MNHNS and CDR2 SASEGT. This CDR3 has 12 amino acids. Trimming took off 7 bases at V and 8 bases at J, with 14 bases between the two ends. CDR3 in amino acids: CASNEPPGGYTF. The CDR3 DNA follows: TGTGCCAGCAATGAGCCACCAGGCGGCTACACCTTC.

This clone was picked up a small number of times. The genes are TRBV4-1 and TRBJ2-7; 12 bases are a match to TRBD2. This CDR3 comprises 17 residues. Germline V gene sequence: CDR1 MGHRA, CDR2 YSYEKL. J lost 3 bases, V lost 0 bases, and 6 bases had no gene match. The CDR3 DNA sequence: TGCGCCAGCAGCCAAGATCTGGCTAGCGGGAGGGTCTACGAGCAGTACTTC. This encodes CASSQDLASGRVYEQYF.

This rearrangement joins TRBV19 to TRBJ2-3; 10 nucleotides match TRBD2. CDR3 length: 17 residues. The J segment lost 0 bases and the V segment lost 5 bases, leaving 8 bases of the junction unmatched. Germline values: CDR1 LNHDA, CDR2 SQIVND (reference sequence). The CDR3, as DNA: TGTGCCAGTAGTCTAAGGACTAGCGGAACTAGCACAGATACGCAGTATTTT. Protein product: CASSLRTSGTSTDTQYF.